These T cell receptor beta chains were read from a single sample in a study of T-cell reconstitution after alpha-beta-depleted transplantation in children. One entry per CDR3 protein results from TCRdb running MiXCR on the PCR reads. The sample lists 200,000 or so distinct CDR3 sequences, about 6% seen once, with under 5% in the top ten. The source was PBMCs, collected before TCRalphabeta/CD19-depleted stem cell transplant. Receptor source: a girl under two years old with combined immunodeficiency, due to receive a stem cell transplant. Both conserved end residues are part of each CDR3. Fields, in order: clone size, J gene, D gene, CDR3 length, V gene, CDR3 DNA, CDR3 protein. The D gene is left open where the match is weak. The size entry is marked missing in some rows and otherwise reads once, few, many or a size class.

many,TRBJ2-7,TRBD2,16,TRBV4-3,TGCGCCAGCAGCCACGGGACTAGCGGGAGATCCTACGAGCAGTACTTC,CASSHGTSGRSYEQYF
few,TRBJ1-2,TRBD1,17,TRBV7-2,TGTGCCAGCAGCTTAGTACGGGGACAGGGGTCTAACTATGGCTACACCTTC,CASSLVRGQGSNYGYTF
many,TRBJ1-1,TRBD1,15,TRBV12-3/TRBV12-4,TGTGCCAGCCAGTCCCCCCAGGGGGGGAACACTGAAGCTTTCTTT,CASQSPQGGNTEAFF
.,TRBJ2-1,TRBD2,19,TRBV6-4,TGTGCCAGCAGTCGCCCGGGACTAGCCCCTGTCGTCTCCTACAATGAGCAGTTCTTC,CASSRPGLAPVVSYNEQFF
many,TRBJ2-3,.,15,TRBV5-1,TGCGCCAGCAGCTTGGCCGGGACGGACACAGATACGCAGTATTTT,CASSLAGTDTDTQYF
few,TRBJ2-7,.,14,TRBV4-3,TGCGCCAGCAGCCAAGTGGGCCGAACCTACGAGCAGTACTTC,CASSQVGRTYEQYF
many,TRBJ2-5,TRBD1,17,TRBV7-8,TGTGCCAGCAGCTTAGGGCCAGTGACAGGGGTTATTGAGACCCAGTACTTC,CASSLGPVTGVIETQYF
many,TRBJ2-1,.,13,TRBV14,TGTGCCAGCAGCTCCTTGGGCGGGAATGAGCAGTTCTTC,CASSSLGGNEQFF
many,TRBJ2-1,.,12,TRBV20-1,TGCAGTGCTAGAGACAGTGGCAATGAGCAGTTCTTC,CSARDSGNEQFF
many,TRBJ1-6,TRBD1,15,TRBV20-1,TGCAGTGCTAGGGACGGACAGGGGGATAATTCACCCCTCCACTTT,CSARDGQGDNSPLHF
many,TRBJ2-3,.,16,TRBV5-4,TGTGCCAGCAGCCTTCCGGGTACGACGCCCACAGATACGCAGTATTTT,CASSLPGTTPTDTQYF
many,TRBJ1-1,.,13,TRBV15,TGTGCCACCAGCAGAGCTGGAGGGACTGAAGCTTTCTTT,CATSRAGGTEAFF
many,TRBJ2-7,.,15,TRBV7-2,TGTGCCAGCAGCTTAGGTGGCAGGGGGGACTACGAGCAGTACTTC,CASSLGGRGDYEQYF